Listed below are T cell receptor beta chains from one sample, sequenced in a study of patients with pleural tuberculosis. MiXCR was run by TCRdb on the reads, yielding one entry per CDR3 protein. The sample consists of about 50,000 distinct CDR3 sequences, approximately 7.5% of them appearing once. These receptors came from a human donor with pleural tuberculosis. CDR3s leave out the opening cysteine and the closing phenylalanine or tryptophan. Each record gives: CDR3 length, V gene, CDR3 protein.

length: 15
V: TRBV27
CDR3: ASSLYPGLAGYNEQF

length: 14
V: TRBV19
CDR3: ASSTPGTGQKHEQF

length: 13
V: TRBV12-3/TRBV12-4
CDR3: ASSFRGPNTGELF

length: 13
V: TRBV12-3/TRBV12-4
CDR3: ASSFADRGPETQY

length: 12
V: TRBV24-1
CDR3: ATSNSFTNYGYT

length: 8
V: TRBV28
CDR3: ASSFDTQY

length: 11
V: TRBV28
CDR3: ASSFFYDTEAF

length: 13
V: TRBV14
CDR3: ASSQNPVSTDTQY

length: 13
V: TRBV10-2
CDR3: ASSESNKGYPEQY

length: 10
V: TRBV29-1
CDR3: SVEDRDEKLF

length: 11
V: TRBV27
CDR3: ASSRTARYEQY

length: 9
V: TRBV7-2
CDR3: ASSEWGEQF

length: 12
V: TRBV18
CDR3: ASSLSGSTDTQY

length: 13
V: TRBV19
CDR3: ASSIVGPFQETQY

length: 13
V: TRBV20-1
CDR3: SARPGLAGLDIQY

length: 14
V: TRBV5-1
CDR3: ASSLGDLSSYNEQF

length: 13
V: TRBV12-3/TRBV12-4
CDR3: ASSTGQGRYNEQF

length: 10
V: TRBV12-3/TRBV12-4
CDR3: ASSSYSTEAF

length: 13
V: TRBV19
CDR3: ATGEGFSSGNTIY

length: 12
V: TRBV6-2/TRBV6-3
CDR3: ASSYSARGNEQF

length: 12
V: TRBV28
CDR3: ATRTYGTNQPQH